This TCR beta chain was captured by sequencing in a study of beta chain features in type 1 diabetes. What was sequenced were expressed TCRB transcripts, since all of the isolated RNA had been reverse transcribed. Only in-frame clones appear in the TCRdb table, and some are missing; sequencing was by immunoSEQ multiplex PCR. The sample lists hundreds of thousands of clones; approximately 9.9% were seen once. Study outcomes and limitations: All four CD4+ subsets of Type 1 diabetes patients contained TCRB CDR3s that were moderately but significantly shorter. Compared to healthy donors, patients appeared to have naive, central memory and Treg TCRB repertoires that were more alike.

Trimming at V came to 1 base and at J to 4 bases, leaving 2 bases not matched to a gene. The CDR3 runs 14 residues. The V gene's germline CDR1 is SGHNT and CDR2 YENEEA. Each donor gave one heparinised blood draw averaging around 120 mL. Regarding this clone: Its antigen is as yet unknown.

This sequence joins TRBV11-3 and TRBJ2-3; 7 nucleotides agree with TRBD1. Input material: naive CD4+ T cells from blood. The clonotype was recovered from a woman aged 25 to 45 in good health. Here the CDR3 reads CASSLGQGPDTQYF. In DNA, the CDR3 is TGTGCCAGCAGCTTAGGACAGGGCCCAGATACGCAGTATTTT.